This TCR beta chain was observed in a study of blood T cell repertoires in COVID-19. Some clones are missing from TCRdb's copy, which holds only in-frame ones; the method was immunoSEQ multiplex PCR. The sample shows under 85,000 clones, 86% of them seen only once. This TCR came from a human donor in a cohort sampled during active COVID-19. The sequenced sample was peripheral blood.

The CDR3 reads CASRAFGTDTQYF. DNA for the CDR3: TGCGCCAGCCGAGCGTTTGGCACAGATACGCAGTATTTT. The V and J genes are TRBV5-1 and TRBJ2-3; unclear D gene. Germline values: CDR1 SGHRS, CDR2 YFSETQ. Trimming left V 7 bases short and J 1 base short, with 10 bases between. This CDR3 spans 13 amino acids.